A single T cell receptor beta chain is shown here with its context. Expressed TCRB transcripts were sequenced after all isolated RNA was converted to cDNA. Assay used: immunoSEQ multiplex PCR; TCRdb lists only in-frame clones, some missing. The sample lists 35,000 or so clones; approximately 60% were seen once. This sample is part of a study of beta chain features in type 1 diabetes. V gave up 2 bases and J gave up 3 bases, with 17 bases separating them. The CDR3 runs to 17 residues. CDR1 LNHDA and CDR2 SQIVND come from the germline V gene (reference sequence). V is TRBV19 and J is TRBJ1-5; D not certain. The sample consisted of Tregs from blood. This receptor was identified in a woman aged 25 to 39 in good health. The chain's CDR3 is CASSIRLAGLYNQPQHF. CDR3 DNA sequence: TGTGCCAGTAGTATAAGGTTGGCAGGCCTATACAATCAGCCCCAGCATTTT.